The 30 T cell receptor beta chains below were found in one sample sequenced in a study of post-analysis software for immune sequencing data. TCR beta libraries were prepared from cDNA with unique molecular identifiers. Via MiXCR, TCRdb re-called the PCR reads, giving one row per CDR3 protein. In the table there are 600,000 to 700,000 distinct CDR3 sequences, over 45% of which are singletons. General study findings and limits: The five TRBV segments detected at higher frequency in patients than in controls included TRBV5-6, TRBV5-1 and TRBV20-1.

Antigens of these TCRs are unknown. The sequencing input was blood. These receptors all come from a girl aged 2 to 9 with multiple sclerosis.

The chain is built from TRBV7-2 and TRBJ2-7; D is possibly TRBD1 or TRBD2 (5 bases each). V lost 3 bases, J lost 2 bases, and 23 bases lay in between. This CDR3 spans 18 amino acids. Germline CDR1 SGHTA, CDR2 FQGNSA. Here the CDR3 reads CASSLSSLGPLGTYEQYF. The CDR3 DNA is TGTGCCAGCAGCTTGAGTTCTTTGGGGCCGCTCGGGACCTACGAGCAGTACTTC.

This clonotype was seen a handful of times. The CDR3 coding sequence is TGTGCCAGCAGTAGCTCCGGGACAGGGATGTATGAGCAGTACTTC. Residues: CASSSSGTGMYEQYF. The gene calls are TRBV12-3 or TRBV12-4 and TRBJ2-7, with TRBD1 matching 9 bases. V lost 5 bases, J lost 7 bases, and 12 bases stayed unmatched. There are 15 residues in the CDR3.

This rearrangement joins TRBV30 to TRBJ1-2; D gene unclear. The CDR3 has 15 residues. CDR1 is GTSNPN, CDR2 SVGIG, per germline (reference sequence). V lost 0 bases to trimming and J lost 8 bases, with 19 bases between them. The CDR3 coding sequence is TGTGCCTGGAGTGTACCGACGTTGGGATTGAGGGGCTACACCTTC. Its protein is CAWSVPTLGLRGYTF.

The rearrangement joins TRBV11-2 to TRBJ2-3; TRBD1 matches 8 bases. There are 17 residues in the CDR3. After removal of 5 bases from V and 0 bases from J, the junction contained 10 bases not matched to a gene. Germline CDR1 SGHAT, CDR2 FQNNGV. The CDR3 DNA reads as TGTGCCAGCAGCCTAGGGACAGGCCCCGATAGCACAGATACGCAGTATTTT. Translation: CASSLGTGPDSTDTQYF. Supplemented by reference TRBV11-2 and TRBJ2-3, the full variable domain reads EAGVAQSPRYKIIEKRQSVAFWCNPISGHATLYWYQQILGQGPKLLIQFQNNGVVDDSQLPKDRFSAERLKGVDSTLKIQPAKLEDSAVYLCASSLGTGPDSTDTQYFGPGTRLTVL.

The chain combines TRBV6-6 with TRBJ1-6; D unclear. V lost 8 bases, J lost 0 bases, and 11 bases lay in between. The CDR3 has 15 amino acids. In germline, CDR1 is MNHNY, CDR2 SVGAGI (reference sequence). Here the CDR3 DNA reads TGTGCCAGCTTGGGCGTGAGCTCCTATAATTCACCCCTCCACTTT. It translates to CASLGVSSYNSPLHF.

The chain couples TRBV20-1 to TRBJ2-5; TRBD2 matches 12 bases. With V trimmed by 1 base and J by 9 bases, 9 bases remained unmatched. The V gene's germline CDR1 is DFQATT and CDR2 SNEGSKA (reference sequence). This CDR3 has 15 residues. The CDR3 sequence is CSARVGTSGRSAQYF. The CDR3, as DNA: TGCAGTGCTAGAGTTGGGACTAGCGGGCGGTCTGCCCAGTACTTC.

A few counts support this clonotype. V and J are TRBV20-1 and TRBJ2-5; the D is unclear. V was cut by 5 bases and J by 3 bases, with 10 bases left in between. Germline-derived CDR1 and CDR2 are DFQATT and SNEGSKA (reference sequence). CDR3 length equals 12 residues. The CDR3 here is CSALGLKETQYF. In nucleotides, the CDR3 is TGCAGTGCTCTGGGCCTCAAAGAGACCCAGTACTTC.

CDR3 protein: CASSDGGRGRIPQHF. The CDR3 nucleotides read TGTGCCAGCAGCGACGGGGGGCGGGGAAGGATACCCCAGCATTTT. The genes are TRBV6-2 or TRBV6-3 and TRBJ1-5, with TRBD1 as a possible D gene (6 bases). Germline loops: CDR1 MNHEY, CDR2 SVGEGT. The CDR3 loop spans 15 amino acids. Trimming left V 6 bases short and J 10 bases short, with 22 bases between.

This clonotype was picked up a small number of times. The V gene is TRBV6-1, the J gene TRBJ2-7; D possibly corresponds to TRBD1 (6 bases). Trimming pared 4 bases from V and 5 bases from J, leaving 18 bases between. In germline, CDR1 is MNHNS, CDR2 SASEGT. This CDR3 has 15 amino acids. CDR3 in amino acids: CASSAGTGMINEQYF. CDR3 bases: TGTGCCAGCAGTGCGGGTACAGGGATGATCAACGAGCAGTACTTC.

This clonotype was counted a few times. The chain is built from TRBV6-1 and TRBJ2-7; D unresolved. Germline values: CDR1 MNHNS, CDR2 SASEGT. Trimming shortened V by 5 bases and J by 1 base, and 6 bases separated the two germline ends. The CDR3 is made up of 12 amino acids. This chain's CDR3 is CASSTESYEQYF. In nucleotides, the CDR3 is TGTGCCAGCAGTACAGAGTCCTACGAGCAGTACTTC.

The chain combines TRBV12-3 or TRBV12-4 with TRBJ2-4, with TRBD1 matching over 9 bases. With V trimmed by 6 bases and J by 7 bases, 10 bases remained unmatched. This CDR3 region has 15 residues. CDR3 residues: CASSTTGTGSNIQYF. Here the CDR3 DNA reads TGTGCCAGCAGCACCACCGGGACAGGGTCGAACATTCAGTACTTC.

This clonotype has only a few counts. The V and J genes are TRBV10-3 and TRBJ2-3; 7 nucleotides align to TRBD1. The CDR3 length is 14 residues. Germline assignment: CDR1 ENHRY and CDR2 SYGVKD. J was trimmed by 4 bases and V by 4 bases; bases with no gene match: 5. In DNA form, the CDR3 reads TGTGCCATCAGTGGACCAACAGGGGCAGATACGCAGTATTTT. Its translation is CAISGPTGADTQYF.

V and J are TRBV12-3 or TRBV12-4 and TRBJ2-2; no clear D gene. V gave up 6 bases and J gave up 2 bases, with 16 bases separating them. This CDR3 is built from 16 residues. This CDR3 reads CASSLIEGSNTGELFF. The CDR3 region has the DNA TGTGCCAGCAGCCTTATAGAAGGTAGCAACACCGGGGAGCTGTTTTTT.

The V call is TRBV24-1, the J call TRBJ2-1, with a tentative D call TRBD1 (5 bases). CDR3 size: 14 residues. Germline V gene data show CDR1 as KGHDR and CDR2 as SFDVKD. V shed 7 bases and J shed 4 bases, with 13 bases lying between them. CDR3 coding DNA: TGTGCCACCAGAGAGCTTAGGGGTTACAATGAGCAGTTCTTC. It encodes CATRELRGYNEQFF.

The gene calls are TRBV27 and TRBJ2-4; possibly TRBD1 or TRBD2 for D (5 bases each). The J call is uncertain, as TRBJ2-7 better fits the DNA end. Germline CDR1 MNHEY, CDR2 SMNVEV (reference sequence). The CDR3 has 14 amino acids. The chain's CDR3 is CASSTRDGPYEQYF. In nucleotides, the CDR3 is TGTGCCAGCAGTACCCGGGACGGACCCTACGAGCAGTACTTC.

The chain carries TRBV20-1 and TRBJ2-1; a weak D match, TRBD2 (6 bases). Germline values: CDR1 DFQATT, CDR2 SNEGSKA (reference sequence). The CDR3 length is 13 residues. This CDR3 is CSSIMGLYNEQFF. CDR3 in DNA: TGCAGCAGTATTATGGGACTGTACAATGAGCAGTTCTTC.

This chain uses TRBV29-1 with TRBJ2-3; tentatively, D is TRBD1 (6 bases). The CDR3 length is 13 residues. Trimming cost V 0 bases and J 6 bases, with 10 bases left between them. Germline loops: CDR1 SQVTM, CDR2 ANQGSEA. This chain's CDR3 is CSVEDLRGDTQYF. CDR3 in DNA: TGCAGCGTTGAAGACCTTAGGGGGGATACGCAGTATTTT.

This sequence joins TRBV7-7 and TRBJ2-7, with D perhaps TRBD1 or TRBD2 (6 bases each). The J call may not be correct, given that the DNA end is closer to TRBJ2-5. The CDR3 contains 18 residues. Germline V gene data show CDR1 as SSHAT and CDR2 as FNYEAQ (reference sequence). This CDR3 reads CASSPEWGADGLQETQYF. The CDR3, as DNA: TGTGCCAGCAGCCCAGAGTGGGGGGCAGATGGGCTACAAGAGACCCAGTACTTC.

The gene calls are TRBV6-5 and TRBJ1-1, with D perhaps TRBD1 (6 bases). V lost 6 bases and J lost 5, with 10 bases in between. This CDR3 is 12 amino acids long. Germline V gives CDR1 MNHEY, CDR2 SVGAGI. The CDR3 DNA reads TGTGCCAGCAGGATCGGACAGACTGAAGCTTTCTTT. Encoded protein: CASRIGQTEAFF.

This sequence joins TRBV5-1 and TRBJ1-1, with D tentatively TRBD1 (5 bases). Trimming removed 2 bases at V and 4 bases at J, with 12 bases between. The V gene's germline CDR1 is SGHRS and CDR2 YFSETQ. The CDR3 sequence is 14 residues long. The CDR3 is CASSFRGVGTEAFF. In DNA, the CDR3 is TGCGCCAGCAGCTTTCGGGGGGTGGGCACTGAAGCTTTCTTT.

J is TRBJ2-5 and V is TRBV18, with D unclear. Trimming removed 8 bases from V and 5 bases from J, with 15 bases in between. The CDR3 spans 13 residues. Germline V gene data show CDR1 as KGHSH and CDR2 as LQKENI. CDR3 sequence reads: CASTPISGETQYF. CDR3 sequence (DNA): TGTGCCAGCACTCCGATCTCTGGGGAGACCCAGTACTTC.

This chain connects TRBV5-1 to TRBJ2-3, with 7 bases that match TRBD1. Germline assignment: CDR1 SGHRS and CDR2 YFSETQ. The CDR3 has 13 amino acids. V shed 5 bases and J 2 bases; nucleotides not matched to a gene: 2. In DNA, the CDR3 is TGCGCCAGCAGGACAGGGCCCACAGATACGCAGTATTTT. Protein: CASRTGPTDTQYF.

This chain uses TRBV7-9 with TRBJ2-5, with a tentative D call TRBD1 (5 bases). The germline V and J ends were trimmed by 4 bases and 9 bases, with 12 bases remaining between them. CDR1 is SEHNR and CDR2 is FQNEAQ in the germline V gene (reference sequence). The CDR3 runs 12 residues. The CDR3 DNA reads TGTGCCAGCAGCTCTGGGCTAGGGGCCCAGTACTTC. This translates into CASSSGLGAQYF. The whole variable domain, remainder taken from reference TRBV7-9 and TRBJ2-5, is DTGVSQNPRHKITKRGQNVTFRCDPISEHNRLYWYRQTLGQGPEFLTYFQNEAQLEKSRLLSDRFSAERPKGSFSTLEIQRTEQGDSAMYLCASSSGLGAQYFGPGTRLLVL.

This chain joins TRBV10-3 and TRBJ2-1; D is tentatively TRBD1 or TRBD2 (5 bases each). Germline CDR1 reads ENHRY; CDR2 reads SYGVKD. V was pared by 6 bases and J by 2 bases, with 11 bases between. CDR3 length: 14 amino acids. The DNA for the CDR3 is TGTGCCATCAGAGGGACCTTAACCTACAATGAGCAGTTCTTC. This codes for CAIRGTLTYNEQFF.

The rearrangement uses TRBV15 and TRBJ2-4, with 8 bases identical to TRBD1. Germline values: CDR1 LNHNV, CDR2 YYDKDF (reference sequence). The length of the CDR3 is 13 residues. The trim removed 3 bases at V and 7 bases at J, leaving 2 bases unmatched. The DNA for the CDR3 is TGTGCCACCAGCAGCCACAGGGGGAACATTCAGTACTTC. It codes for CATSSHRGNIQYF.

The CDR3 region has the DNA TGCAGCGTAATGATAACAGATACGCAGTATTTT. Translated, it gives CSVMITDTQYF. The chain has TRBV29-1 and TRBJ2-3, with D unresolved. V was pared by 6 bases and J by 3 bases, with 7 bases between. The CDR3 extends over 11 amino acids. Germline V gene lookup returns CDR1 SQVTM and CDR2 ANQGSEA.

This chain joins TRBV5-1 and TRBJ2-4; TRBD2 matches at 7 bases. The DNA matches TRBJ2-5 better at its end, which makes the J call doubtful. Germline V gives CDR1 SGHRS, CDR2 YFSETQ. This CDR3 is built from 15 residues. The CDR3 is CASSFAPGGQETQYF. CDR3 DNA: TGCGCCAGCAGCTTCGCCCCGGGGGGCCAAGAGACCCAGTACTTC.

This clonotype was found a few times. The chain has TRBV6-2 or TRBV6-3 and TRBJ2-3; TRBD2 agrees at 9 bases. In germline, CDR1 is MNHEY, CDR2 SVGEGT. Trimming cost V 5 bases and J 11 bases; bases outside gene matches: 2. CDR3 length: 11 amino acids. The CDR3 sequence is CASSLAGLQYF. DNA of the CDR3: TGTGCCAGCAGTCTAGCGGGATTGCAGTATTTT.

This clonotype has ten or more counts. The chain joins TRBV12-3 or TRBV12-4 to TRBJ2-1, with unresolved D. The CDR3 consists of 12 residues. V lost 3 bases, J lost 7 bases, and 7 bases lay in between. The CDR3 DNA sequence: TGTGCCAGCAGTTTCCTAGGAAATGAGCAGTTCTTC. Its protein is CASSFLGNEQFF.

The V gene is TRBV29-1, the J gene TRBJ2-7; maybe TRBD2 (6 bases). V gave up 5 bases and J gave up 1 base, with 15 bases separating them. Germline CDR1 SQVTM, CDR2 ANQGSEA. The CDR3 has 14 residues. CDR3 bases: TGCAGCGTTACTCCGGGACTGGAATCCTACGAGCAGTACTTC. It encodes CSVTPGLESYEQYF.